This T cell receptor (beta chain) was observed in a study of blood T cell dynamics during melanoma immunotherapy (TCRdb year 2020). As for the study more broadly: Patients with metastatic melanoma were treated with first-line pembrolizumab or nivolumab plus ipilimumab as standard of care in the United Kingdom. To identify early correlates of response, the study profiled peripheral T cell receptor repertoires in patients with metastatic melanoma before and after one cycle of checkpoint inhibitor therapy. The training cohort consisted of consecutive patients, while an additional independent group of patients from the same centre was pooled to form an external validation set.

The CDR3 holds 16 amino acids from the cysteine to the phenylalanine. Only the CDR3 DNA stays, 48 bases, in frame from base 1. CDR1 is given as GTSNPN and CDR2 as SVGIG, both from the germline V gene (reference sequence). V was cut back by 4 bases and J by 0 bases, leaving a gap of 18 bases between them. For every bulk PBMC sample, a fixed 350 ng of DNA was loaded. The immunoSEQ TCRb Assay kit was used according to manufacturer instructions to amplify TCR beta CDR3 sequences from genomic DNA. The KAPA Library Quantification Kit for Illumina platforms was used to quantify pooled libraries by qPCR. Pooled libraries were clustered at about 0.55-1.1 pM and sequenced on an Illumina NextSeq 500. As for how the authors treated the data: Analysis of the TCR data relied on immunoSEQ ANALYZER and the R LymphoSeq package. A rearrangement efficiency score was calculated as productive divided by the sum of productive and non-productive CDR3 sequences. Clonality was measured with the Gini coefficient and diversity with the Renyi index at alpha=1, and both measures were compared pairwise between timepoints within each patient. Clonal relatedness, based on an edit distance of 3, and repertoire similarity, based on the Bhattacharyya coefficient, were both computed in LymphoSeq. To classify response, a linear discriminant analysis based on week-3 changes in clonality and diversity was built using the R MASS and caret packages. TCRdb mirrors the immuneACCESS table, restricted to in-frame sequences. Some clones are absent from its copies; in checked studies, under half trace to an unresolved V gene, and the reason for the others is unknown. D and trimming were read from the DNA, whereas the V and J calls and clone size are those reported in that table. Within this sample are tens of thousands of clones, with approximately 88% of them counted one time only. The ten largest clones take up 10% of the sample.

Beyond this particular receptor, the publication reports: The relatively small sample size was acknowledged as something that could potentially limit how far the results can be generalized. Whether the T cell clones driving repertoire changes were melanoma-specific or reflected general immune activation could not be determined in the study. A bifurcated reorganization of the PBMC repertoire at W3, with increased clonality or increased diversity, was observed in patients who later achieved disease control, unlike in progressors.

In the case of this clone: Its antigen has not been determined. No base quality values were provided; no much bigger clone lies one nucleotide off.

This specimen's time point label, interpreted: week 3, after first cycle of checkpoint inhibitor. Blood samples were collected before treatment (T0) and at week 3 (W3), after the first cycle of checkpoint blockade. Except for two patients with rapid clinical progression, response was assessed 12 weeks after the first infusion by RECIST 1.1; disease control meant complete response, partial response or stable disease. Patients were excluded for prior systemic cancer treatment, concomitant immunosuppressant therapy or synchronous other active malignancies. To track both circulating cells and T cell turnover, TCR beta was sequenced from bulk PBMC as well as from plasma cell-free DNA. Lymphoprep and SepMate tubes were used to isolate PBMC from blood, and red cell lysis was then performed. QIAamp DNA Blood Mini kits were used to extract DNA from PBMC and sorted T cell subsets.

The chain couples TRBV30 to TRBJ1-2; the D gene lacks a confident call. Sequences were derived from blood, sampled from a patient treated with checkpoint blockade. This clonotype originated in a human donor with melanoma. In nucleotides, the sequence is TGTGCCTGGAAAGGATCAGGAATTTCAGCTAACTATGGCTACACCTTC. Its translation is CAWKGSGISANYGYTF.